Below, one T cell receptor (beta chain) is given with its context. Its antigen remains unidentified. The PCR employed 60 Vbeta primers together with 13 Jbeta primers. The data were produced by immunoSEQ multiplex PCR, yet TCRdb's version contains in-frame clones alone and is incomplete. The sample consists of some 150,000 clones, 55% to 80% of them appearing once. These data are taken from a study of cytomegalovirus exposure and HLA in healthy donors. Study-wide results and limits: Researchers catalogued about 160 TCR beta chains as cytomegalovirus-associated.

The source material was PBMCs. This receptor was obtained from a human donor in good health.

The CDR3 DNA reads as TGCGCCAGCAGCCAAGACGAACTAGCGGGGGAATACTACGAGCAGTACTTC. This sequence encodes CASSQDELAGEYYEQYF. The chain joins TRBV4-1 to TRBJ2-7; 11 nucleotides line up with TRBD2. The CDR3 runs 17 residues. The V gene end was trimmed by 0 bases and the J gene end by 3 bases; junction bases not matched to a gene: 7. CDR1 and CDR2 (germline): MGHRA, YSYEKL.